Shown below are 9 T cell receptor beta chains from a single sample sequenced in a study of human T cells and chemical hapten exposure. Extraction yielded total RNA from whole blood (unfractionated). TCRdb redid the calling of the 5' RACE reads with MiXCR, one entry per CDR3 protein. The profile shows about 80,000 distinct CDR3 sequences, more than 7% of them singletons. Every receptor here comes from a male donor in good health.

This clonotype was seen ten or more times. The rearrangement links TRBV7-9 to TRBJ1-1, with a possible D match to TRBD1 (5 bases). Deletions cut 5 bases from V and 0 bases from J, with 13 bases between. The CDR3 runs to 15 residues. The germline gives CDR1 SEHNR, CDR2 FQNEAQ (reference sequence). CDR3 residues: CASSQSLGLNTEAFF. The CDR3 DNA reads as TGTGCCAGCAGCCAATCGCTGGGGCTGAACACTGAAGCTTTCTTT.

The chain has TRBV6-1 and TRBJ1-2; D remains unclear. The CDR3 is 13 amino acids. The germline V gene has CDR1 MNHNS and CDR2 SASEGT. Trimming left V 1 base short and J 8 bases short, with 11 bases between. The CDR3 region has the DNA TGTGCCAGCAGTGAAGTCCCGGCCGGAGGCTACACCTTC. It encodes CASSEVPAGGYTF.

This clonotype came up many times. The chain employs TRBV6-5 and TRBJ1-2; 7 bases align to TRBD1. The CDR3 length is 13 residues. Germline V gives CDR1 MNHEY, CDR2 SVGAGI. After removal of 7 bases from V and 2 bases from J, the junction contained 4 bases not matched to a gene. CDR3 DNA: TGTGCCAGCACCCCGACAGGGAACTATGGCTACACCTTC. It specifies CASTPTGNYGYTF.

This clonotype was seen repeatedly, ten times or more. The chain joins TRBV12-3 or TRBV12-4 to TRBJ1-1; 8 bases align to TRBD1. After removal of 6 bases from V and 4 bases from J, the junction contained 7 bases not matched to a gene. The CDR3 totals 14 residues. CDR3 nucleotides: TGTGCCAGCAGCCCTGACAGGGGAAGCACTGAAGCTTTCTTT. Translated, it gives CASSPDRGSTEAFF.

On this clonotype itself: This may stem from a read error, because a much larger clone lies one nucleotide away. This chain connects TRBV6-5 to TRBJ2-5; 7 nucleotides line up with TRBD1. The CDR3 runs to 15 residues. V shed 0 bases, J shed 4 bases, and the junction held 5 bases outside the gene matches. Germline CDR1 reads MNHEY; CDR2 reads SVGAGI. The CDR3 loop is CASSYSGQSGETQYF. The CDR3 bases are TGTGCCAGCAGTTACTCGGGACAGAGTGGAGAGACCCAGTACTTC.

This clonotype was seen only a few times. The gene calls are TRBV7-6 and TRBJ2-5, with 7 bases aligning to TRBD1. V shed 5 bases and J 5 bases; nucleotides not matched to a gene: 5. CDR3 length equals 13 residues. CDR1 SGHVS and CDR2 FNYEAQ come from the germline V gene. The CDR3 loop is CASSLGQLETQYF. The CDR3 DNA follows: TGTGCCAGCAGCCTGGGACAGTTGGAGACCCAGTACTTC.

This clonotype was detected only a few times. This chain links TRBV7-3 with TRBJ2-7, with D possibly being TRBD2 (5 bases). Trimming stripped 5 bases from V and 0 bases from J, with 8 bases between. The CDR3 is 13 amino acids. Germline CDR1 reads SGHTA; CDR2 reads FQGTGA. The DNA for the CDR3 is TGTGCCAGCAGCCCCGCGGGCTCCTACGAGCAGTACTTC. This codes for CASSPAGSYEQYF. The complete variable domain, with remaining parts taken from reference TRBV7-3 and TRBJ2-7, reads GAGVSQTPSNKVTEKGKYVELRCDPISGHTALYWYRQSLGQGPEFLIYFQGTGAADDSGLPNDRFFAVRPEGSVSTLKIQRTERGDSAVYLCASSPAGSYEQYFGPGTRLTVT.

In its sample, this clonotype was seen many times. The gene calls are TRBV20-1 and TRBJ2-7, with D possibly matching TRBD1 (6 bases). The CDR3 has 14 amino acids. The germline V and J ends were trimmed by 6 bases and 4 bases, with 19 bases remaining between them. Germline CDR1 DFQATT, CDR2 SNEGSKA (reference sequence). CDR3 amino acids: CSASRTERRYEQYF. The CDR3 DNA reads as TGCAGTGCGAGCAGGACAGAACGGAGATACGAGCAGTACTTC.

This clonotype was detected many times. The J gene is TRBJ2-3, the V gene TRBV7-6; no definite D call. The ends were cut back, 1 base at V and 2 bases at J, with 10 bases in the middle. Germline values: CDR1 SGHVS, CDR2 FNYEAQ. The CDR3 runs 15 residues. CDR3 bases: TGTGCCAGCAGCTTAGGGGCCCAATACACAGATACGCAGTATTTT. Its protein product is CASSLGAQYTDTQYF.